A single sample gave rise to the 27 T cell receptor beta chains below, sequenced in a study of cytomegalovirus exposure and HLA in healthy donors (dated by TCRdb to about 2017). Receptor libraries were prepared by the immunoSEQ multiplex PCR assay. For the multiplex PCR, a mixture combining 60 forward primers for TCR Vbeta segments and 13 reverse primers for TCR Jbeta segments was used. This immuneACCESS table, as held by TCRdb, lists in-frame sequences with V and J called but not all clones. Of the missing ones, under half trace to an unresolved V gene in checked studies; the others have no known cause. The sample table lists nearly 110,000 clones, 77% of them with a count of one. Roughly 4.2% of the sample rests with the top ten. Specimen: PBMCs. The source is a male donor in good health and CMV-seronegative.

This chain connects TRBV5-4 to TRBJ2-2, with D possibly TRBD1 on 6 matching bases. The V end lost 4 bases, the J end lost 1 base, and 11 bases lay between the germline ends. The CDR3 length is 15 residues. CDR1 and CDR2 (germline): SGHNT, YYREEE (reference sequence). CDR3 sequence: CASSLLQGNTGELFF. DNA of the CDR3: TGTGCCAGCAGCCTACTACAGGGGAACACCGGGGAGCTGTTTTTT.

The rearrangement uses TRBV28 and TRBJ2-7, with 7 bases aligning to TRBD1. The CDR3 loop spans 13 amino acids. J lost 4 bases, V lost 7 bases, and 7 bases had no gene match. CDR1 MDHEN and CDR2 SYDVKM come from the germline V gene. The CDR3 loop is CASNRQGAYEQYF. CDR3 bases: TGTGCCAGCAACCGACAGGGCGCGTACGAGCAGTACTTC.

In regard to this clone: Distinct nucleotide sequences in the sample also encode this CDR3. The chain carries TRBV30 and TRBJ1-1, with 7 bases lining up with TRBD1. There are 13 residues in the CDR3. V lost 3 bases to trimming and J lost 1 base; unmatched junction nucleotides: 2. CDR1 is GTSNPN, CDR2 SVGIG, per germline (reference sequence). Written as DNA, the CDR3 is TGTGCCTGGAGCCGACAGGGGAACACTGAAGCTTTCTTT. As protein: CAWSRQGNTEAFF.

With regard to this clone: A junction boundary mismatches the germline segment, possibly from a read error. Other DNA variants within this sample encode the same CDR3. This chain links TRBV9 with TRBJ1-4, with 10 nucleotides matching TRBD1. Germline CDR1 and CDR2: SGDLS and YYNGEE. This CDR3 comprises 18 residues. The CDR3, as DNA: TGTGCCAGCAGCGTAGGGGACAGGGGTTATCCAACTAACGAAAAACTGTTTTTT. Protein: CASSVGDRGYPTNEKLFF. Based on the CDR3 plus reference TRBV9 and TRBJ1-4, the full variable domain is DSGVTQTPKHLITATGQRVTLRCSPRSGDLSVYWYQQSLDQGLQFLIQYYNGEERAKGNILERFSAQQFPDLHSELNLSSLELGDSALYFCASSVGDRGYPTNEKLFFGSGTQLSVL.

The V call is TRBV7-2, the J call TRBJ2-5; possibly TRBD2 for D (5 bases). The CDR3 is 13 amino acids. Germline V gene lookup returns CDR1 SGHTA and CDR2 FQGNSA. Trimming removed 6 bases at V and 4 bases at J, with 12 bases between. The CDR3 DNA is TGTGCCAGCAGACTAGTAGCGCGAGAGACCCAGTACTTC. Protein: CASRLVARETQYF.

This clone was found a few times. The J gene is TRBJ1-2, the V gene TRBV30; 8 bases agree with TRBD1. Germline trimming cut 0 bases from V and 8 bases from J; bases unmatched to any gene: 11. Germline lookup yields CDR1 GTSNPN and CDR2 SVGIG (reference sequence). This CDR3 has 15 residues. The CDR3 DNA reads as TGTGCCTGGAGTGTACTGGGGCAGGGGGCGGGGGGCTACACCTTC. Translation gives CAWSVLGQGAGGYTF.

The gene calls are TRBV7-2 and TRBJ1-5; D is perhaps TRBD1 (6 bases). V was shortened by 4 bases and J by 4 bases, with 8 bases between the two germline ends. Germline V gene sequence: CDR1 SGHTA, CDR2 FQGNSA. The CDR3 has 13 residues. In DNA, the CDR3 is TGTGCCAGCAGCTCCACAGGGAATCAGCCCCAGCATTTT. Its protein is CASSSTGNQPQHF.

This chain uses TRBV18 with TRBJ1-2, with 8 bases aligning to TRBD1. There are 15 residues in the CDR3. Germline trimming cut 3 bases from V and 4 bases from J; bases unmatched to any gene: 7. The germline gives CDR1 KGHSH, CDR2 LQKENI. This chain's CDR3 is CASSPQAGGGYGYTF. CDR3 bases: TGTGCCAGCTCACCGCAGGCAGGGGGCGGCTATGGCTACACCTTC.

This chain connects TRBV2 to TRBJ2-7, with TRBD2 matching 10 bases. Germline lookup yields CDR1 SNHLY and CDR2 FYNNEI. J gave up 5 bases and V 9 bases, and 7 bases lay outside the gene matches. The CDR3 extends over 13 amino acids. CDR3 sequence reads: CASSGTSDNEQYF. CDR3 in DNA: TGTGCCAGTTCCGGGACTAGCGACAACGAGCAGTACTTC.

The gene calls are TRBV11-2 and TRBJ2-7; the D is unclear. Trimming stripped 2 bases from V and 2 bases from J, with 10 bases between. This CDR3 is built from 14 residues. Germline loops: CDR1 SGHAT, CDR2 FQNNGV. CDR3 loop: CASSLSNPTYEQYF. The CDR3 DNA sequence: TGTGCCAGCAGCTTATCTAACCCGACCTACGAGCAGTACTTC. Variable domain in full (rest from reference TRBV11-2 and TRBJ2-7): EAGVAQSPRYKIIEKRQSVAFWCNPISGHATLYWYQQILGQGPKLLIQFQNNGVVDDSQLPKDRFSAERLKGVDSTLKIQPAKLEDSAVYLCASSLSNPTYEQYFGPGTRLTVT.

The chain employs TRBV2 and TRBJ2-3; 8 bases align to TRBD1. Germline CDR1 SNHLY, CDR2 FYNNEI. Trimming at V came to 0 bases and at J to 4 bases, leaving 12 bases not matched to a gene. The CDR3 has 18 residues. CDR3 DNA sequence: TGTGCCAGCAGTGAAGCGCCCCCAGGACAGGGATTTGCAGATACGCAGTATTTT. It translates to CASSEAPPGQGFADTQYF.

The rearrangement joins TRBV5-1 to TRBJ2-2; 11 bases align to TRBD1. Looked up from germline, CDR1 is SGHRS and CDR2 is YFSETQ. J gave up 4 bases and V 1 base, and 3 bases lay outside the gene matches. CDR3 size: 16 residues. CDR3 sequence: CASSLPGTGGTGELFF. The CDR3, as DNA: TGCGCCAGCAGCTTGCCCGGGACAGGGGGCACCGGGGAGCTGTTTTTT.

This sequence joins TRBV6-1 and TRBJ2-2; the D is unclear. The J call is in doubt because the DNA end fits TRBJ1-3 better. Germline CDR1 and CDR2: MNHNS and SASEGT. The CDR3 length is 14 residues. CDR3 region: CASSESVRGNTIYF. The DNA of the CDR3 is TGTGCCAGCAGTGAATCGGTCAGAGGAAACACCATATATTTT.

The genes are TRBV5-1 and TRBJ2-7; tentatively, D is TRBD1 (5 bases). Germline V CDR1 and CDR2: SGHRS, YFSETQ. Trimming cost V 3 bases and J 4 bases, with 8 bases left between them. The CDR3 is 12 amino acids. CDR3 DNA: TGCGCCAGCAGCTCTGGGGCGTACGAGCAGTACTTC. This sequence encodes CASSSGAYEQYF.

The J gene is TRBJ1-5, the V gene TRBV30; D remains unclear. This CDR3 comprises 13 residues. Per the germline V gene, CDR1 is GTSNPN and CDR2 is SVGIG (reference sequence). Trimming left V 1 base short and J 9 bases short, with 13 bases between. The CDR3 loop reads CAWSAGTNWPQHF. The DNA of the CDR3 is TGTGCCTGGAGTGCAGGCACGAACTGGCCCCAGCATTTT. The entire variable domain, with the rest obtained from reference TRBV30 and TRBJ1-5, is as follows: SQTIHQWPATLVQPVGSPLSLECTVEGTSNPNLYWYRQAAGRGLQLLFYSVGIGQISSEVPQNLSASRPQDRQFILSSKKLLLSDSGFYLCAWSAGTNWPQHFGDGTRLSIL.

The CDR3 protein is CASSFRGFNYGYTF. CDR3 coding DNA: TGTGCCAGCAGTTTTAGGGGATTTAACTATGGCTACACCTTC. This chain connects TRBV27 to TRBJ1-2, with a tentative D call TRBD1 (5 bases). The CDR3 runs to 14 residues. CDR1 is MNHEY and CDR2 is SMNVEV in the germline V gene (reference sequence). Trimming left V 3 bases short and J 1 base short, with 9 bases between.

The J gene is TRBJ2-7, the V gene TRBV30; 7 nucleotides line up with TRBD1. This CDR3 is 14 amino acids long. J lost 5 bases, V lost 3 bases, and 10 bases had no gene match. Per germline, CDR1 GTSNPN and CDR2 SVGIG (reference sequence). As DNA, the CDR3 is TGTGCCTGGAGCCAGACAGGGCGTAGCGACGAGCAGTACTTC. It is translated as CAWSQTGRSDEQYF.

The CDR3 region has the DNA TGTGCCAGCAGCCAAATACCCGGGACAAGAGAGACCCAGTACTTC. Translating it yields CASSQIPGTRETQYF. The V gene is TRBV14, the J gene TRBJ2-5, with a weak D call TRBD1 (6 bases). Germline V CDR1 and CDR2: SGHDN, FVKESK. The CDR3 contains 15 residues. Between the trimmed V and J ends, which lost 2 bases and 4 bases, there was a span of 14 bases. The full variable domain, its missing parts supplied by reference TRBV14 and TRBJ2-5, is EAGVTQFPSHSVIEKGQTVTLRCDPISGHDNLYWYRRVMGKEIKFLLHFVKESKQDESGMPNNRFLAERTGGTYSTLKVQPAELEDSGVYFCASSQIPGTRETQYFGPGTRLLVL.

This clone came up once. The chain combines TRBV27 with TRBJ2-7; TRBD2 aligns across 10 bases. From germline, CDR1 is MNHEY and CDR2 SMNVEV (reference sequence). The CDR3 extends over 15 amino acids. V lost 4 bases, J lost 3 bases, and 6 bases stayed unmatched. The DNA of the CDR3 is TGTGCCAGCAGTTCCCGGACTAGCGGACACTACGAGCAGTACTTC. Encoded protein: CASSSRTSGHYEQYF.

This clone was recorded a few times. The chain carries TRBV28 and TRBJ2-5; 8 bases are a match to TRBD1. The J call is doubtful: the DNA matches TRBJ2-7 better. Germline values: CDR1 MDHEN, CDR2 SYDVKM. CDR3 length: 13 amino acids. The CDR3 loop reads CASSSAGGHEQYF. The DNA for the CDR3 is TGTGCCAGCAGTAGTGCAGGGGGCCACGAGCAGTACTTC.

V usage is TRBV30 and J usage is TRBJ2-7, with a weak D call TRBD2 (5 bases). Trimming shortened V by 4 bases and J by 5 bases, and 18 bases separated the two germline ends. The CDR3 spans 14 residues. Germline V lookup: CDR1 GTSNPN, CDR2 SVGIG (reference sequence). CDR3 nucleotide sequence: TGTGCCTGGACCACTGGGGTCGGGGTTGACGAGCAGTACTTC. It is translated as CAWTTGVGVDEQYF.

This clone has just one count. The chain couples TRBV5-1 to TRBJ1-5, with 9 bases matching TRBD1. The CDR3 contains 14 residues. With 5 bases clipped from V and 7 bases from J, the junction kept 7 bases outside the gene matches. The germline gives CDR1 SGHRS, CDR2 YFSETQ. The CDR3: CASSRTGAEQPQHF. The CDR3 DNA follows: TGCGCCAGCAGTAGGACAGGGGCGGAGCAGCCCCAGCATTTT.

The rearrangement uses TRBV19 and TRBJ2-7, with a tentative D call TRBD2 (7 bases). CDR3 length: 14 residues. The germline gives CDR1 LNHDA, CDR2 SQIVND (reference sequence). The V end lost 3 bases, the J end lost 3 bases, and 12 bases lay between the germline ends. The CDR3 spells CASSIGGGGYEQYF. CDR3 nucleotides: TGTGCCAGTAGTATCGGCGGGGGCGGCTACGAGCAGTACTTC.

This clone was recorded a few times. This sequence joins TRBV27 and TRBJ2-6; TRBD2 agrees at 16 bases. After removal of 8 bases from V and 4 bases from J, the junction contained 2 bases not matched to a gene. This CDR3 is built from 16 residues. Germline assignment: CDR1 MNHEY and CDR2 SMNVEV (reference sequence). The CDR3 region is CASGTSGRAGANVLTF. The DNA for the CDR3 is TGTGCCAGCGGGACTAGCGGGAGGGCGGGGGCCAACGTCCTGACTTTC. Using reference TRBV27 and TRBJ2-6 for the parts outside the CDR3, the full variable domain is EAQVTQNPRYLITVTGKKLTVTCSQNMNHEYMSWYRQDPGLGLRQIYYSMNVEVTDKGDVPEGYKVSRKEKRNFPLILESPSPNQTSLYFCASGTSGRAGANVLTFGAGSRLTVL.

This clone showed up just a few times. The CDR3 bases are TGTGCCAGCAGCTTAGCGGGCGGGTTGGGGGACTATCAGCCCCAGCATTTT. Its translation is CASSLAGGLGDYQPQHF. The chain is built from TRBV7-8 and TRBJ1-5; tentatively, D is TRBD1 (5 bases). Looked up from germline, CDR1 is SGHVS and CDR2 is FQNEAQ. This CDR3 is built from 17 residues. Between the trimmed V and J ends, which lost 0 bases and 5 bases, there was a span of 17 bases.

The rearrangement links TRBV25-1 to TRBJ2-3, with 7 bases aligning to TRBD2. Germline lookup yields CDR1 MGHDK and CDR2 SYGVNS. Losses at the gene ends were 3 bases for V and 6 bases for J; bases not matched to a gene: 15. The CDR3 sequence is 17 residues long. The CDR3 DNA follows: TGTGCCAGCAGTGAGGCGGGAGTGCCCCCCCCTGGGGATACGCAGTATTTT. Amino acid sequence: CASSEAGVPPPGDTQYF.

This chain uses TRBV4-1 with TRBJ1-2, with D possibly TRBD1 on 5 matching bases. Germline V CDR1 and CDR2: MGHRA, YSYEKL. The germline V and J ends were trimmed by 1 base and 8 bases, with 23 bases remaining between them. CDR3 length equals 17 residues. The CDR3 reads CASSQVGGSGRFSGYTF. The CDR3 DNA reads TGCGCCAGCAGCCAAGTCGGGGGGTCAGGTCGCTTCTCCGGCTACACCTTC.